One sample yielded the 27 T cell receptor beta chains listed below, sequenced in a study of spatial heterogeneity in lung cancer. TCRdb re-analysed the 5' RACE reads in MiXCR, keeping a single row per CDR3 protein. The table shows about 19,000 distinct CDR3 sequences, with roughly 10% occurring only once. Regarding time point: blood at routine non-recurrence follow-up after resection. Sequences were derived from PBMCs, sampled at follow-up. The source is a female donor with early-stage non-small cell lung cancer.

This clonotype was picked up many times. For the CDR3, the DNA is TGCGCCAGCAGCATGGGACAGGGGAGCTCCTACGAGCAGTACTTC. Its protein is CASSMGQGSSYEQYF. The chain couples TRBV5-1 to TRBJ2-7; 10 bases fit TRBD1. This CDR3 has 15 amino acids. From germline, CDR1 is SGHRS and CDR2 YFSETQ. Trimming removed 4 bases from V and 0 bases from J; junction bases left unmatched: 4.

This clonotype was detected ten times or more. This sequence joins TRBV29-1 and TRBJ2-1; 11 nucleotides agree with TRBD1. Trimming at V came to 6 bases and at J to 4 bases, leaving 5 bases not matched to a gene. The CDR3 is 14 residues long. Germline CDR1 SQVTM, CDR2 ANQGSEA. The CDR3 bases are TGCAGCGTGGCCGGACAGGGGGCGTACAATGAGCAGTTCTTC. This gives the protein CSVAGQGAYNEQFF.

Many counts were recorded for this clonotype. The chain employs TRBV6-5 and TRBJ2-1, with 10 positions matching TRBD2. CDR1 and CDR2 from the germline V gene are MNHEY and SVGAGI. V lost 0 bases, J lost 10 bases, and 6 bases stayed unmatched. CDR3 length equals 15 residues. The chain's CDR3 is CASSYSKLAGREQFF. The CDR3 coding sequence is TGTGCCAGCAGTTACTCGAAACTAGCGGGAAGGGAGCAGTTCTTC.

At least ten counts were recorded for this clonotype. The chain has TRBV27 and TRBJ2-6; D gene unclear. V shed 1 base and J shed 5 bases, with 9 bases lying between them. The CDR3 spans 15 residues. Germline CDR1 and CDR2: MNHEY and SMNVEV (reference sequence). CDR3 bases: TGTGCCAGCAGTTTATTGGCTGACTGGGCCAACGTCCTGACTTTC. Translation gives CASSLLADWANVLTF.

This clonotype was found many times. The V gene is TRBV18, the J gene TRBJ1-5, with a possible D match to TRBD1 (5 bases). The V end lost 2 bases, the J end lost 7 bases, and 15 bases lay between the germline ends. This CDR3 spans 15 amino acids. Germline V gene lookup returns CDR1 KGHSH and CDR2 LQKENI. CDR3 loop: CASSPETGGEQPQHF. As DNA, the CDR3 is TGTGCCAGCTCACCAGAGACTGGGGGGGAACAGCCCCAGCATTTT.

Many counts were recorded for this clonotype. CDR3 loop: CASSLGRGTSEAFF. The DNA of the CDR3 is TGTGCCAGCAGTTTAGGCAGGGGAACCTCTGAAGCTTTCTTT. The genes are TRBV12-3 or TRBV12-4 and TRBJ1-1, with a tentative D call TRBD1 (6 bases). V lost 1 base, J lost 6 bases, and 12 bases lay in between. The CDR3 loop spans 14 amino acids.

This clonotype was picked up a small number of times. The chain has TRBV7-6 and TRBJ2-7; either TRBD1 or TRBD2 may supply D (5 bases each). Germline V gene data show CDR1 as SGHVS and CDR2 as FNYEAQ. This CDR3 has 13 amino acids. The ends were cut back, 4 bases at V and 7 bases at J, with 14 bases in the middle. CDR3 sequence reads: CASSSGPWEEQYF. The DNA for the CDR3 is TGTGCCAGCAGCTCGGGACCCTGGGAGGAGCAGTACTTC.

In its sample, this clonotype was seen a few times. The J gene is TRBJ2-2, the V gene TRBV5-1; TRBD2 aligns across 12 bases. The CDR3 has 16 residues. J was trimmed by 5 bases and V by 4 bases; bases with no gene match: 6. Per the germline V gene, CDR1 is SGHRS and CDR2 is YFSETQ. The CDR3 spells CASSPTGTSGTGELFF. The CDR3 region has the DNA TGCGCCAGCAGCCCCACGGGGACTAGCGGGACCGGGGAGCTGTTTTTT.

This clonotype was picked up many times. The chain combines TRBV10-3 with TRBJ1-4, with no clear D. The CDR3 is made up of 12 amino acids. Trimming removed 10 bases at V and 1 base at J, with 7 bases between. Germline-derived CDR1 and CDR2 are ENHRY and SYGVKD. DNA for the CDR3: TGTGCCAGCCGGGAAACTAATGAAAAACTGTTTTTT. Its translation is CASRETNEKLFF.

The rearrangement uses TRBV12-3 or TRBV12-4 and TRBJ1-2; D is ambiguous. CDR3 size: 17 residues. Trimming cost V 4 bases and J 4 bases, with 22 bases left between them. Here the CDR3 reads CASSWAPHSAPAYGYTF. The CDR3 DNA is TGTGCCAGCAGTTGGGCCCCACATAGCGCCCCGGCCTATGGCTACACCTTC.

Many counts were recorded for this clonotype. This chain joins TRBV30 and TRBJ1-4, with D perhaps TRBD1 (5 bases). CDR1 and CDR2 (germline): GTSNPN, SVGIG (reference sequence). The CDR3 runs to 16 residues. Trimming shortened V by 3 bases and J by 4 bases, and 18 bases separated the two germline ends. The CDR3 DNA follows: TGTGCCTGGAGCGCTTTTTCTGCAGGGAGTAATGAAAAACTGTTTTTT. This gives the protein CAWSAFSAGSNEKLFF.

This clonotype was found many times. CDR3 protein: CASSQVGLNTEAFF. CDR3 DNA sequence: TGTGCCAGCAGCCAAGTGGGTTTGAACACTGAAGCTTTCTTT. V gene TRBV14 combines with J gene TRBJ1-1; D remains ambiguous. The CDR3 spans 14 residues. The ends were cut back, 1 base at V and 0 bases at J, with 6 bases in the middle. Germline CDR1 is SGHDN and CDR2 is FVKESK.

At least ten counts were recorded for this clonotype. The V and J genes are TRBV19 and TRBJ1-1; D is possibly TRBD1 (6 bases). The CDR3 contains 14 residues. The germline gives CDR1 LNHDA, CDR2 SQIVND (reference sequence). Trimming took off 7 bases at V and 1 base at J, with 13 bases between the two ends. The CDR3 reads CASKAGGRNTEAFF. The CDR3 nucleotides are TGTGCCAGTAAAGCCGGGGGGCGGAACACTGAAGCTTTCTTT.

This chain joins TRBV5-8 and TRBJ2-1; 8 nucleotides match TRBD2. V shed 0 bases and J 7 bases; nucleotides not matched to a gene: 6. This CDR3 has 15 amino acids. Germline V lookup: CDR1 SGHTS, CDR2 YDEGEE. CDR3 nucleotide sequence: TGTGCCAGCAGCTTGGGACTAGCGTTAACGAATGAGCAGTTCTTC. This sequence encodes CASSLGLALTNEQFF.

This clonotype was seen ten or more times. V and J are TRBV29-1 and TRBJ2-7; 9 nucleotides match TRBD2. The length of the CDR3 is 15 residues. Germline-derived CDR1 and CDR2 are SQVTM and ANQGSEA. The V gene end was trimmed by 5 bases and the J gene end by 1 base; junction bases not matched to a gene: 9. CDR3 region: CSVRARSGSSYEQYF. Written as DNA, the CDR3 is TGCAGCGTTCGGGCCCGTAGCGGGAGTTCCTACGAGCAGTACTTC.

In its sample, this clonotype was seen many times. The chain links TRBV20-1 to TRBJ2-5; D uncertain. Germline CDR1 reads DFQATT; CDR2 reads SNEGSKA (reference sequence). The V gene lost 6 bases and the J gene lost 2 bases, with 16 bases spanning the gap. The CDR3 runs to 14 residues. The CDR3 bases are TGCAGTGCCATTCAGGTAGTGGGTCAAGAGACCCAGTACTTC. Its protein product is CSAIQVVGQETQYF.

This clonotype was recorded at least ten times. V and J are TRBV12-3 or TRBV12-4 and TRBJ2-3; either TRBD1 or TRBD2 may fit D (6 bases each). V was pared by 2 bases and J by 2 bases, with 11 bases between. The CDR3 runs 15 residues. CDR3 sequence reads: CASSLTGGATDTQYF. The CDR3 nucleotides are TGTGCCAGCAGTTTAACCGGGGGCGCCACAGATACGCAGTATTTT.

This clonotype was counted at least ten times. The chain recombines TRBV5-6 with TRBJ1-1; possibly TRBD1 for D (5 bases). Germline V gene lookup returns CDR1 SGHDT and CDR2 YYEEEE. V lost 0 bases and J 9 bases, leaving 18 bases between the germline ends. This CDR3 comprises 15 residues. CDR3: CASSLVTGVLSQAFF. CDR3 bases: TGTGCCAGCAGCTTGGTCACGGGGGTTCTCTCCCAAGCTTTCTTT. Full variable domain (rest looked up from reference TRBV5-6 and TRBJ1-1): DAGVTQSPTHLIKTRGQQVTLRCSPKSGHDTVSWYQQALGQGPQFIFQYYEEEERQRGNFPDRFSGHQFPNYSSELNVNALLLGDSALYLCASSLVTGVLSQAFFGQGTRLTVV.

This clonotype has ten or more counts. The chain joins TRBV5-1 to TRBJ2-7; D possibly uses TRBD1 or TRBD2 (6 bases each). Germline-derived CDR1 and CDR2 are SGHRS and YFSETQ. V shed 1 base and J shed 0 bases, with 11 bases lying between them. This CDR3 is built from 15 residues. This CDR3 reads CASSLSGASSYEQYF. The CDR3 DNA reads TGCGCCAGCAGCTTGTCGGGGGCCAGCTCCTACGAGCAGTACTTC.

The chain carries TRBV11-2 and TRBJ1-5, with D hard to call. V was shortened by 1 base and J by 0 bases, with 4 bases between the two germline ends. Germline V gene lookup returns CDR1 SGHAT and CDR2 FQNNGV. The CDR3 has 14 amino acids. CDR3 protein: CASSLGYSNQPQHF. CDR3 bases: TGTGCCAGCAGCTTAGGATATAGCAATCAGCCCCAGCATTTT. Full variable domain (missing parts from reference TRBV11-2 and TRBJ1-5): EAGVAQSPRYKIIEKRQSVAFWCNPISGHATLYWYQQILGQGPKLLIQFQNNGVVDDSQLPKDRFSAERLKGVDSTLKIQPAKLEDSAVYLCASSLGYSNQPQHFGDGTRLSIL.

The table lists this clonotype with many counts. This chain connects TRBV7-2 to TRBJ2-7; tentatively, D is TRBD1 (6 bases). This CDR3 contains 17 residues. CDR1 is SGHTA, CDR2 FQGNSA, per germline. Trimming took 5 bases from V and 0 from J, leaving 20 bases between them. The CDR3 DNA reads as TGTGCCAGCAGCCCAACCACCAACAGGGTAGACTCCTACGAGCAGTACTTC. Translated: CASSPTTNRVDSYEQYF.

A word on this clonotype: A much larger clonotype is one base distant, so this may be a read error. CDR3 sequence (DNA): TGTGCCAGCAGCGTAGCTGCGACAGGACCCTACGAGCAGTACTTC. Its protein is CASSVAATGPYEQYF. The chain recombines TRBV9 with TRBJ2-7, with D perhaps TRBD1 (6 bases). V was clipped by 0 bases and J by 2 bases, with 12 bases between them. The length of the CDR3 is 15 residues. Germline-derived CDR1 and CDR2 are SGDLS and YYNGEE. Filled out from reference TRBV9 and TRBJ2-7, the complete variable domain reads DSGVTQTPKHLITATGQRVTLRCSPRSGDLSVYWYQQSLDQGLQFLIQYYNGEERAKGNILERFSAQQFPDLHSELNLSSLELGDSALYFCASSVAATGPYEQYFGPGTRLTVT.

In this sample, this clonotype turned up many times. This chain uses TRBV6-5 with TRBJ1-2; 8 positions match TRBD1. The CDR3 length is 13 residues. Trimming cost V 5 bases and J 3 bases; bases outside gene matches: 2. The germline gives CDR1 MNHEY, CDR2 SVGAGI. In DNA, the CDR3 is TGTGCCAGCAGTCAACAGGGGGACTATGGCTACACCTTC. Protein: CASSQQGDYGYTF.

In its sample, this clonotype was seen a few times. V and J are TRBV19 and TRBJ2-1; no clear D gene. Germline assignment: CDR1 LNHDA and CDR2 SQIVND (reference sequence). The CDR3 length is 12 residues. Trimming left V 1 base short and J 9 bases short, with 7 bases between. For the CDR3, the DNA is TGTGCCAGTAGTATAGGGTGGGGTGAGCAGTTCTTC. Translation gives CASSIGWGEQFF.

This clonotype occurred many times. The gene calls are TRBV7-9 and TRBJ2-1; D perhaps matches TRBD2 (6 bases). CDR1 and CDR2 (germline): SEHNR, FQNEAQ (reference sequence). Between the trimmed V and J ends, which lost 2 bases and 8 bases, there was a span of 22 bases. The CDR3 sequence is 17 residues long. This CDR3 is CASSLFPTRGPLHEQFF. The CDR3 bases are TGTGCCAGCAGCTTATTCCCGACTAGGGGACCCCTCCATGAGCAGTTCTTC.

This chain's CDR3 is CSVEATSYNEQFF. DNA of the CDR3: TGCAGCGTTGAAGCCACTTCCTACAATGAGCAGTTCTTC. V is TRBV29-1 and J is TRBJ2-1; D gene unclear. The CDR3 runs 13 residues. CDR1 and CDR2 (germline): SQVTM, ANQGSEA. V was trimmed by 1 base and J by 1 base, leaving 5 bases between them.

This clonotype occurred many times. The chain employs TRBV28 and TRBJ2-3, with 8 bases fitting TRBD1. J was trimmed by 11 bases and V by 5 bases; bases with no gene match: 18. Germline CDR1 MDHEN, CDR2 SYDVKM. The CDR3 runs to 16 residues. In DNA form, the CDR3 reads TGTGCCAGCAGTGAAGTGGGGACAGGACGTCTCCGGGAGCAGTATTTT. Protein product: CASSEVGTGRLREQYF.